A single sample gave rise to the 15 T cell receptor beta chains below, sequenced in a study of blood T cell repertoires in COVID-19. The method was immunoSEQ multiplex PCR; TCRdb's version includes in-frame clones alone and lacks a portion of them. The repertoire holds roughly 41,000 clones, with more than 75% as singletons. The source material was peripheral blood. These receptors all stem from a human donor in a cohort sampled during active COVID-19.

The chain carries TRBV4-1 and TRBJ2-7; 8 nucleotides agree with TRBD2. The germline V gene has CDR1 MGHRA and CDR2 YSYEKL. V gave up 0 bases and J gave up 0 bases; unmatched junction bases: 4. The CDR3 runs 16 residues. As DNA, the CDR3 is TGCGCCAGCAGCCAAGATTTAGCGGGAAGCTCCTACGAGCAGTACTTC. Its protein is CASSQDLAGSSYEQYF.

The chain joins TRBV30 to TRBJ1-2; 9 nucleotides align to TRBD1. Germline V gives CDR1 GTSNPN, CDR2 SVGIG (reference sequence). J lost 8 bases, V lost 0 bases, and 10 bases had no gene match. The CDR3 sequence is 15 residues long. CDR3 DNA: TGTGCCTGGAGTGTACCTGGGACAGGGTCGCGGGGCTACACCTTC. This sequence encodes CAWSVPGTGSRGYTF. The full variable domain, in which reference TRBV30 and TRBJ1-2 provide the parts outside the CDR3, is SQTIHQWPATLVQPVGSPLSLECTVEGTSNPNLYWYRQAAGRGLQLLFYSVGIGQISSEVPQNLSASRPQDRQFILSSKKLLLSDSGFYLCAWSVPGTGSRGYTFGSGTRLTVV.

This rearrangement joins TRBV5-1 to TRBJ1-2; D remains ambiguous. Per the germline V gene, CDR1 is SGHRS and CDR2 is YFSETQ. CDR3 size: 14 residues. Trimming removed 0 bases from V and 8 bases from J, with 14 bases in between. CDR3 sequence (DNA): TGCGCCAGCAGCTTGGCCCCGGAGGAAATGGGCTACACCTTC. The encoded protein is CASSLAPEEMGYTF.

The chain is built from TRBV5-3 and TRBJ2-7, with 13 bases lining up with TRBD2. TRBV5-3 is reported as an ORF; its role is uncertain. V was clipped by 4 bases and J by 2 bases; unmatched bases: 18. The CDR3 sequence is 20 residues long. CDR3 in amino acids: CARSERFGTSGAYMAYEQYF. The CDR3 DNA reads as TGTGCCAGAAGCGAACGGTTCGGGACTAGCGGGGCTTATATGGCCTACGAGCAGTACTTC.

The sample holds a few counts of this clone. The chain uses TRBV21-1 and TRBJ2-7; no DNA check was done on the table's D call, TRBD2. TRBV21-1 is a documented pseudogene. The CDR3 totals 16 residues. The CDR3 reads CASSKGNGYREYEQYF. The CDR3 nucleotides read TGTGCCAGCAGCAAAGGGAACGGCTATAGGGAGTACGAGCAGTACTTC.

Only one count was recorded for this clone. This chain uses TRBV6-5 with TRBJ2-2; perhaps TRBD2 as D (5 bases). This CDR3 region has 14 residues. Germline lookup yields CDR1 MNHEY and CDR2 SVGAGI. Deletions cut 6 bases from V and 7 bases from J, with 15 bases between. CDR3 nucleotides: TGTGCCAGCAGCGAGAGGGCCGTAGTCGGGGAGCTGTTTTTT. Its translation is CASSERAVVGELFF.

The V call is TRBV11-3, the J call TRBJ2-1, with unresolved D. Germline V gene data show CDR1 as SGHNT and CDR2 as YENEEA. The CDR3 contains 13 residues. Trimming stripped 1 base from V and 5 bases from J, with 6 bases between. The CDR3: CASSLVPNNEQFF. CDR3 coding DNA: TGTGCCAGCAGCTTAGTCCCCAACAATGAGCAGTTCTTC.

The table lists this clone with a count of one. The V and J genes are TRBV28 and TRBJ1-1; no reliable D call. In germline, CDR1 is MDHEN, CDR2 SYDVKM. V lost 5 bases, J lost 1 base, and 11 bases lay in between. CDR3 length: 14 residues. CDR3 sequence (DNA): TGTGCCAGCAGTCCGACGACAAGGAACACTGAAGCTTTCTTT. This codes for CASSPTTRNTEAFF.

J is TRBJ2-5 and V is TRBV7-9, with 7 bases identical to TRBD2. V lost 1 base to trimming and J lost 4 bases; unmatched junction nucleotides: 3. Germline CDR1 reads SEHNR; CDR2 reads FQNEAQ (reference sequence). The CDR3 is 14 residues long. The CDR3 spells CASSLGGGGETQYF. As DNA, the CDR3 is TGTGCCAGCAGCTTAGGTGGCGGGGGAGAGACCCAGTACTTC. The full variable domain, its missing parts supplied by reference TRBV7-9 and TRBJ2-5, is DTGVSQNPRHKITKRGQNVTFRCDPISEHNRLYWYRQTLGQGPEFLTYFQNEAQLEKSRLLSDRFSAERPKGSFSTLEIQRTEQGDSAMYLCASSLGGGGETQYFGPGTRLLVL.

J is TRBJ2-7 and V is TRBV6-5, with 9 nucleotides matching TRBD2. J was trimmed by 2 bases and V by 6 bases; bases with no gene match: 8. This CDR3 contains 15 residues. CDR1 MNHEY and CDR2 SVGAGI come from the germline V gene. The CDR3 nucleotides are TGTGCCAGCAGCCTGCTAGCGGGGCCGACCTACGAGCAGTACTTC. This encodes CASSLLAGPTYEQYF.

The V call is TRBV30, the J call TRBJ1-4; 8 bases match TRBD1. The trim removed 4 bases at V and 8 bases at J, leaving 9 bases unmatched. The CDR3 is 14 amino acids. Germline V CDR1 and CDR2: GTSNPN, SVGIG (reference sequence). Here the CDR3 DNA reads TGTGCCTGGACCCTTGGACAGGGAACCGAAAAACTGTTTTTT. This sequence encodes CAWTLGQGTEKLFF.

The chain combines TRBV9 with TRBJ1-2; the D is unclear. Germline V gene sequence: CDR1 SGDLS, CDR2 YYNGEE. The CDR3 extends over 12 amino acids. V was trimmed by 3 bases and J by 5 bases, leaving 8 bases between them. CDR3 sequence (DNA): TGTGCCAGCAGCGAGCGGGCTTATGGCTACACCTTC. Encoded protein: CASSERAYGYTF.

The genes are TRBV13 and TRBJ2-3; possibly TRBD2 for D (5 bases). The CDR3 loop spans 16 amino acids. Per the germline V gene, CDR1 is PRHDT and CDR2 is FYEKMQ (reference sequence). V lost 0 bases to trimming and J lost 5 bases, with 15 bases between them. In nucleotides, the CDR3 is TGTGCCAGCAGCTTAGGCCGAAGTGGAGGCTTAGATACGCAGTATTTT. This gives the protein CASSLGRSGGLDTQYF.

This sequence joins TRBV5-1 and TRBJ1-2, with D possibly being TRBD1 (6 bases). The V gene lost 4 bases and the J gene lost 8 bases, with 15 bases spanning the gap. The germline V gene has CDR1 SGHRS and CDR2 YFSETQ. The CDR3 covers 13 residues. The CDR3 nucleotides are TGCGCCAGCAGCCGGGACACCCAGGGAGGCTACACCTTC. It translates to CASSRDTQGGYTF.

The chain is built from TRBV27 and TRBJ1-2, with 9 bases matching TRBD1. V lost 8 bases to trimming and J lost 2 bases; unmatched junction nucleotides: 12. Germline-derived CDR1 and CDR2 are MNHEY and SMNVEV (reference sequence). There are 16 residues in the CDR3. CDR3 residues: CASGGDRDSRNYGYTF. The CDR3, as DNA: TGTGCCAGCGGGGGGGACAGGGATTCCAGAAACTATGGCTACACCTTC.